These 9 T cell receptor beta chains share one sample of origin, sequenced in a study of T cell responses to AZD1222 COVID-19 vaccine. TCRdb's table, derived via immunoSEQ multiplex PCR, lists solely in-frame clones and lacks some. The sample yields 140,000 or so clones, about 89% seen once. Source: peripheral blood, taken 28 days after the second dose of the MenACWY control vaccine. The source is an adult who received the MenACWY meningococcal vaccine as a control.

The rearrangement links TRBV7-2 to TRBJ2-5; a weak D match, TRBD2 (5 bases). The CDR3 has 18 residues. CDR1 and CDR2 (germline): SGHTA, FQGNSA. V lost 1 base, J lost 2 bases, and 20 bases lay in between. CDR3 DNA: TGTGCCAGCAGCTTAGTCGGCTCGGGTGGGAGCCCTCAAGAGACCCAGTACTTC. It encodes CASSLVGSGGSPQETQYF.

This sequence joins TRBV9 and TRBJ2-3, with no clear D. V was shortened by 4 bases and J by 1 base, with 10 bases between the two germline ends. Germline V gene data show CDR1 as SGDLS and CDR2 as YYNGEE. The CDR3 is 14 residues long. The DNA of the CDR3 is TGTGCCAGCAGCCCCGGACCCGGCACAGATACGCAGTATTTT. This codes for CASSPGPGTDTQYF.

This rearrangement joins TRBV7-2 to TRBJ2-1; 11 bases fit TRBD2. Per the germline V gene, CDR1 is SGHTA and CDR2 is FQGNSA. V lost 4 bases to trimming and J lost 8 bases; unmatched junction nucleotides: 4. This CDR3 spans 14 amino acids. The CDR3 loop reads CASSYSGRVDEQFF. CDR3 sequence (DNA): TGTGCCAGCAGCTATAGCGGGAGGGTGGATGAGCAGTTCTTC.

This clone has only one observation. The chain joins TRBV7-2 to TRBJ1-3; D gene ambiguous. The CDR3 sequence is 14 residues long. Germline assignment: CDR1 SGHTA and CDR2 FQGNSA. V gave up 5 bases and J gave up 2 bases, with 10 bases separating them. CDR3 in amino acids: CASSISGPGNTIYF. The CDR3 DNA reads as TGTGCCAGCAGCATCTCAGGTCCTGGAAACACCATATATTTT.

V and J are TRBV5-4 and TRBJ2-1, with D uncertain. This CDR3 region has 13 residues. CDR1 and CDR2 from the germline V gene are SGHNT and YYREEE (reference sequence). Between the trimmed V and J ends, which lost 3 bases and 8 bases, there was a span of 12 bases. This chain's CDR3 is CASSSPIRDEQFF. CDR3 bases: TGTGCCAGCAGCTCCCCCATTAGAGATGAGCAGTTCTTC. Full variable domain (remainder filled in from reference TRBV5-4 and TRBJ2-1): ETGVTQSPTHLIKTRGQQVTLRCSSQSGHNTVSWYQQALGQGPQFIFQYYREEENGRGNFPPRFSGLQFPNYSSELNVNALELDDSALYLCASSSPIRDEQFFGPGTRLTVL.

V gene TRBV10-2 combines with J gene TRBJ2-7; 8 bases align to TRBD1. The CDR3 runs 13 residues. With 9 bases clipped from V and 2 bases from J, the junction kept 6 bases outside the gene matches. Germline CDR1 and CDR2: WSHSY and SAAADI. CDR3 sequence: CASRTGGTYEQYF. CDR3 nucleotide sequence: TGCGCCAGTAGAACAGGGGGGACCTACGAGCAGTACTTC.

V usage is TRBV14 and J usage is TRBJ1-1; TRBD1 matches 10 bases. CDR1 and CDR2 (germline): SGHDN, FVKESK. V trimming: 5 bases; J trimming: 6 bases; junction bases outside the gene matches: 0. The CDR3 is 12 residues long. The CDR3 spells CASSGTGAEAFF. CDR3 nucleotides: TGTGCCAGCAGCGGGACAGGGGCTGAAGCTTTCTTT.

This chain joins TRBV9 and TRBJ1-3, with 8 bases aligning to TRBD1. The germline CDR1 and CDR2 sequences are SGDLS and YYNGEE. The trim removed 0 bases at V and 0 bases at J, leaving 17 bases unmatched. The CDR3 contains 21 residues. In DNA, the CDR3 is TGTGCCAGCAGCGTAGGTCGTGGGGGGGCCGGGACAGGCATCTCTGGAAACACCATATATTTT. This encodes CASSVGRGGAGTGISGNTIYF.

The chain employs TRBV6-5 and TRBJ1-4, with D maybe TRBD1 (5 bases). This CDR3 is 15 amino acids long. The germline V and J ends were trimmed by 5 bases and 8 bases, with 18 bases remaining between them. Germline CDR1 is MNHEY and CDR2 is SVGAGI. CDR3 sequence: CASSPPGPMGEKLFF. The DNA of the CDR3 is TGTGCCAGCAGTCCACCAGGGCCTATGGGAGAAAAACTGTTTTTT.